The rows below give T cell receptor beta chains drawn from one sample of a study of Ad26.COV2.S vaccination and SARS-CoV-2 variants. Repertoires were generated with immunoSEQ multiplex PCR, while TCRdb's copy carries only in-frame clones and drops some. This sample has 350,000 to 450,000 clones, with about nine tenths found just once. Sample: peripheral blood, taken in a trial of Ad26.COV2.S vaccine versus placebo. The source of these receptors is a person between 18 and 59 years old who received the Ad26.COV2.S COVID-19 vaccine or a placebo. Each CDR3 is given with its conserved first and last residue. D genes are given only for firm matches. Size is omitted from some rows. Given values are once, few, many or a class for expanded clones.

CDR3: CASRRAGASDSGANVLTF; DNA: TGTGCCAGTAGAAGAGCAGGAGCTTCCGACTCTGGGGCCAACGTCCTGACTTTC; J: TRBJ2-6; V: TRBV19; size: .; D: .
CDR3: CASRLAGASTDTQYF; DNA: TGTGCCAGTAGACTAGCGGGAGCTAGCACAGATACGCAGTATTTT; J: TRBJ2-3; V: TRBV19; size: once; D: TRBD2
CDR3: CASSWASYEQYF; DNA: TGTGCCAGCAGTTGGGCTTCCTACGAGCAGTACTTC; J: TRBJ2-7; V: TRBV6-2/TRBV6-3; size: .; D: .
CDR3: CASSQDPPAHEQYF; DNA: TGTGCCAGCAGCCAAGATCCCCCGGCTCACGAGCAGTACTTC; J: TRBJ2-7; V: TRBV3-1/TRBV3-2; size: .; D: .
CDR3: CSVPLMAKGGTGELFF; DNA: TGCAGCGTTCCCTTGATGGCTAAGGGTGGGACCGGGGAGCTGTTTTTT; J: TRBJ2-2; V: TRBV29-1; size: once; D: .
CDR3: CASSPGTEQYF; DNA: TGTGCCAGCAGCCCCGGGACTGAGCAGTACTTC; J: TRBJ2-7; V: TRBV14; size: .; D: .
CDR3: CATTGAFLPYTF; DNA: TGTGCCACCACCGGGGCCTTCCTTCCCTACACCTTC; J: TRBJ1-2; V: TRBV28; size: .; D: .
CDR3: CASSSQSYGYTF; DNA: TGTGCCAGCAGCTCCCAGTCCTATGGCTACACCTTC; J: TRBJ1-2; V: TRBV7-9; size: .; D: .
CDR3: CASSLAGGRETQYF; DNA: TGTGCCAGCAGCTTAGCGGGGGGCCGGGAGACCCAGTACTTC; J: TRBJ2-5; V: TRBV7-2; size: .; D: .
CDR3: CATSPRGPGIAFF; DNA: TGTGCCACCAGCCCCAGGGGCCCGGGTATAGCTTTCTTT; J: TRBJ1-1; V: TRBV15; size: .; D: .
CDR3: CAWSVSFTGVNSPLHF; DNA: TGTGCCTGGAGTGTATCATTTACAGGCGTTAATTCACCCCTCCACTTT; J: TRBJ1-6; V: TRBV30; size: few; D: .
CDR3: CASSPSLAWPQHF; DNA: TGTGCCAGCAGCCCGTCGTTGGCGTGGCCCCAGCATTTT; J: TRBJ1-5; V: TRBV11-2; size: .; D: .
CDR3: CASSPGTHYEQYF; DNA: TGTGCCAGCTCACCCGGGACCCACTACGAGCAGTACTTC; J: TRBJ2-7; V: TRBV18; size: once; D: .
CDR3: CASKLGRRDTEAFF; DNA: TGTGCCAGCAAATTGGGGCGGAGGGACACTGAAGCTTTCTTT; J: TRBJ1-1; V: TRBV6-5; size: .; D: .
CDR3: CASSLGQGEPFF; DNA: TGCGCCAGCAGCTTGGGGCAGGGGGAGCCTTTCTTT; J: TRBJ1-1; V: TRBV5-1; size: .; D: TRBD1
CDR3: CATSRYYITSSYGEQFF; DNA: TGTGCGACCAGCAGGTATTACATAACCTCCTCCTACGGCGAGCAGTTCTTC; J: TRBJ2-1; V: TRBV21-1; size: .; D: .
CDR3: CASKTGAHATYEQYF; DNA: TGTGCCAGCAAGACAGGGGCCCACGCTACCTACGAGCAGTACTTC; J: TRBJ2-7; V: TRBV6-5; size: .; D: TRBD1
CDR3: CASSLGRYYEAFF; DNA: TGTGCCAGCAGCCTCGGACGGTACTATGAAGCTTTCTTT; J: TRBJ1-1; V: TRBV12-3/TRBV12-4; size: .; D: .
CDR3: CAISGPGSYEQYF; DNA: TGTGCCATCAGTGGGCCAGGGTCCTACGAGCAGTACTTC; J: TRBJ2-7; V: TRBV10-3; size: .; D: .
CDR3: CASSSYREWEQFF; DNA: TGTGCCAGCAGTTCGTACAGAGAATGGGAGCAGTTCTTC; J: TRBJ2-1; V: TRBV12-3/TRBV12-4; size: .; D: .
CDR3: CASSLGDVLNTEAFF; DNA: TGTGCCAGCAGCTTAGGGGACGTATTGAACACTGAAGCTTTCTTT; J: TRBJ1-1; V: TRBV7-9; size: once; D: .
CDR3: CASSYWTGVDEQFF; DNA: TGTGCCAGTAGTTACTGGACAGGGGTTGATGAGCAGTTCTTC; J: TRBJ2-1; V: TRBV19; size: .; D: TRBD1
CDR3: CASSQDGQGVYGYTF; DNA: TGTGCCAGCAGCCAAGATGGACAGGGGGTCTATGGCTACACCTTC; J: TRBJ1-2; V: TRBV14; size: .; D: TRBD1
CDR3: CASSFRSPGHTEAFF; DNA: TGTGCCAGCAGTTTTAGGTCGCCAGGACACACTGAAGCTTTCTTT; J: TRBJ1-1; V: TRBV27; size: .; D: .
CDR3: CASSAQRTGADTQYF; DNA: TGTGCCAGCAGTGCGCAGCGGACCGGGGCAGATACGCAGTATTTT; J: TRBJ2-3; V: TRBV27; size: .; D: .
CDR3: CASSQGWGTRETQYF; DNA: TGTGCCAGCAGCCAAGGGTGGGGGACGAGGGAGACCCAGTACTTC; J: TRBJ2-5; V: TRBV14; size: .; D: .
CDR3: CSASVDRAQPQHF; DNA: TGCAGTGCTAGTGTGGACAGGGCCCAGCCCCAGCATTTT; J: TRBJ1-5; V: TRBV20-1; size: .; D: TRBD1
CDR3: CASSYSGATNEKLFF; DNA: TGTGCCAGCAGTTACTCGGGGGCAACTAATGAAAAACTGTTTTTT; J: TRBJ1-4; V: TRBV6-5; size: .; D: .
CDR3: CASSELGRREQYF; DNA: TGTGCCAGCAGTGAGTTGGGACGGCGCGAGCAGTACTTC; J: TRBJ2-7; V: TRBV6-1; size: .; D: .